This is a list of T cell receptor beta chains from one sample in a study of cytomegalovirus exposure and HLA in healthy donors. Measured with immunoSEQ multiplex PCR; TCRdb has only the in-frame clones, and not every one. The sample holds around 150,000 clones; about 87% are singletons and the top ten take about 5.5%. Source material: PBMCs. The source is a woman in her 30s in good health and CMV-seronegative. Each CDR3 is given with its conserved first and last residue. A D gene is named only where the DNA matches it firmly. Some rows mark clone size as missing; the rest say once, few, many or name a class of expanded clone.

clone size	V gene	D gene	J gene	CDR3 DNA	CDR3 protein
few	TRBV6-5	-	TRBJ1-1	TGTGCCAGCAGTTACCCAGGGAGGGTAATGCCGACTGAAGCTTTCTTT	CASSYPGRVMPTEAFF
-	TRBV27	-	TRBJ2-5	TGTGCCAGCAGTTTAAATCTGGGAGAGAGGACCCAGTACTTC	CASSLNLGERTQYF
once	TRBV27	-	TRBJ2-1	TGTGCCAGCAGTTCTTCAGGGTCTTTGGATGAGCAGTTCTTC	CASSSSGSLDEQFF
-	TRBV2	-	TRBJ1-2	TGTGCCAGCAGGTACAGCCTTGTGACAGGCCCTATAGAGAACTATGGCTACACCTTC	CASRYSLVTGPIENYGYTF
once	TRBV4-3	-	TRBJ1-4	TGCGCCAGCAGCCAAGACATACTCTCCGGTACGACATTAGAAAAACTGTTTTTT	CASSQDILSGTTLEKLFF
-	TRBV5-4	TRBD1	TRBJ2-5	TGTGCCAGCAGCTTGGCTCAGGTTAGGGGGCTAGAGACCCAGTACTTC	CASSLAQVRGLETQYF
-	TRBV19	TRBD2	TRBJ2-7	TGTGCCAGTAGCCCCCGACTAGCGGGAGGGCGGCACTCCTACGAGCAGTACTTC	CASSPRLAGGRHSYEQYF
once	TRBV18	TRBD1	TRBJ2-5	TGTGCCAGCTCACCAACAGGGGGTCGGGAGACCCAGTACTTC	CASSPTGGRETQYF
-	TRBV28	-	TRBJ2-7	TGTGCCAGCAGGTGGGACTCCACCTACGAGCAGTACTTC	CASRWDSTYEQYF
-	TRBV28	TRBD1	TRBJ1-5	TGTGCCAGCAGTCCATATAGGGGGACAGTCGGATATAGCAGCAATCAGCCCCAGCATTTT	CASSPYRGTVGYSSNQPQHF